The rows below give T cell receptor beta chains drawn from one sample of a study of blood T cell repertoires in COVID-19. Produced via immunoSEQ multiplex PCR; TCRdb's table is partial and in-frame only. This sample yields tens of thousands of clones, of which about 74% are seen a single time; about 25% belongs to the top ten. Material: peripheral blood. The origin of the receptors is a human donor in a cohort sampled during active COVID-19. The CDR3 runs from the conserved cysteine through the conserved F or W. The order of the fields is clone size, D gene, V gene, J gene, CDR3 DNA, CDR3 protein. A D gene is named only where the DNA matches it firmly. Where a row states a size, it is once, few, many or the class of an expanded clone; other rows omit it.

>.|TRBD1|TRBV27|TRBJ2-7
TGTGCCAGCAGTTTGGGACAGAACCACCTCTACGAGCAGTACTTC
CASSLGQNHLYEQYF
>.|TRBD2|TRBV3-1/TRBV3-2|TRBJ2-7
TGTGCCAGCAGCCAAGCAGCGGGAGCTTCCTACGAGCAGTACTTC
CASSQAAGASYEQYF
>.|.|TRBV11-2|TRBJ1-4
TGTGCCAGCAGCTGGGCCTATAATGAAAAACTGTTTTTT
CASSWAYNEKLFF
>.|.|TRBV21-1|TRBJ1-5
TGTGCCAGCAGCGACACAGGGGGCTTGAATCAGCCCCAGCATTTT
CASSDTGGLNQPQHF
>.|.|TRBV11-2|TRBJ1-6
TGTGCCAGCAGCTTAGAGGTCGTCAGCTCCTATAATTCACCCCTCCACTTT
CASSLEVVSSYNSPLHF
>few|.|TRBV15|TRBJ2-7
TGTGCCACCAGCAGGGAACTAGGGCCCTACGAGCAGTACTTC
CATSRELGPYEQYF
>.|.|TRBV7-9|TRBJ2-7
TGTGCCAGCAGCCCCACGGCCTACGAGCAGTACTTC
CASSPTAYEQYF
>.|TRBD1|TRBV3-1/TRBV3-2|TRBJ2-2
TGTGCCAGCAGCCAAGATCAGGACAGGGAAACGGGCACCGGGGAGCTGTTTTTT
CASSQDQDRETGTGELFF
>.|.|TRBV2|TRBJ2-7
TGTGCCAGCGCGCCGGGAACCTCCTACGAGCAGTACTTC
CASAPGTSYEQYF
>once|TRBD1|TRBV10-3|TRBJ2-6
TGTGCCATCAGTCCGGACAGGGGGGACCTCTCTGGGGCCAACGTCCTGACTTTC
CAISPDRGDLSGANVLTF
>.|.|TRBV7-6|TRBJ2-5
TGTGCCAGCAGCTTAACACAGAGAGAGACCCAGTACTTC
CASSLTQRETQYF
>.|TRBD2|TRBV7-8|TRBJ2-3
TGTGCCAGCAGCTTAGGTCCGGGGGGAAAAGATACGCAGTATTTT
CASSLGPGGKDTQYF
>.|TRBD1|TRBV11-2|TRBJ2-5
TGTGCCAGCAGCTTAGATCAGAGCCAGGGGGTACGGGAGACCCAGTACTTC
CASSLDQSQGVRETQYF
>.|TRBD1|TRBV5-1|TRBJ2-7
TGCGCCAGCAGCTCCGGACAGGGCAGGGCCTACGAGCAGTACTTC
CASSSGQGRAYEQYF
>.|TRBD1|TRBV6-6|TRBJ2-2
TGTGCCAGCAGTCCCGAGGACCAGGGGGCTGGCGGGGAGCTGTTTTTT
CASSPEDQGAGGELFF
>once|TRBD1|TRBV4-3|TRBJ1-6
TGCGCCAGCAGCCAGTCACAGGGGGGAGGTAATTCACCCCTCCACTTT
CASSQSQGGGNSPLHF
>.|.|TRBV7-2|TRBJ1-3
TGTGCCAGCAGCTTAGCTGGGCCTGGAAACACCATATATTTT
CASSLAGPGNTIYF
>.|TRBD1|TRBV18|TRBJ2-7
TGTGCCAGCTCACCGGGACAGGGGGTCGAGCAGTACTTC
CASSPGQGVEQYF
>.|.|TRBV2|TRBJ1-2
TGTGCCAGCAGCTCAGGCTCGCGCCTTGGCTACACCTTC
CASSSGSRLGYTF
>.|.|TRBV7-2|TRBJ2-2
TGTGCCAGCAGAGATTCGACGGGTAACACCGGGGAGCTGTTTTTT
CASRDSTGNTGELFF
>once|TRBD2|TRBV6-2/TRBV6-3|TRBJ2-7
TGTGCCAGCAGTTACCTGAAAGCGGGGGGTTACGAGCAGTACTTC
CASSYLKAGGYEQYF
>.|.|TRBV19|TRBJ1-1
TGTGCCAGTAGCCTTCCGGGGGGTCCGACCACTGAAGCTTTCTTT
CASSLPGGPTTEAFF
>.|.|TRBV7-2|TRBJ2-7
TGTGCCAGCAGCTTCGGCGGGGCCGGGGAGCAGTACTTC
CASSFGGAGEQYF
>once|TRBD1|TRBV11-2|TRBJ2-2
TGTGCCAGCAGCTTAGGCCGGACAGGGTCGAACACCGGGGAGCTGTTTTTT
CASSLGRTGSNTGELFF
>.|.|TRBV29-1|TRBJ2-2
TGCAGCGTTGGAGCAGGGGCGATCGGGGAGCTGTTTTTT
CSVGAGAIGELFF
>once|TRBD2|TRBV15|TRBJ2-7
TGTGCCACCAGCAGAGGAACAGCGGGAACGGCCTACGAGCAGTACTTC
CATSRGTAGTAYEQYF
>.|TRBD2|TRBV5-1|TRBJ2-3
TGCGCCAGCAGCATTCCCGGGACTAGCGGCACAGATACGCAGTATTTT
CASSIPGTSGTDTQYF
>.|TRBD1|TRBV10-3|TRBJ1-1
TGTGCCATCAGTGAACTCCCTGGACAGGGGGCCACTGAAGCTTTCTTT
CAISELPGQGATEAFF
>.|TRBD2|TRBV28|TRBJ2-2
TGTGCCAGCAGTCGGCCGGGGGGAACCGGGGAGCTGTTTTTT
CASSRPGGTGELFF
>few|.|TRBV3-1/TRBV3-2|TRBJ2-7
TGTGCCAGCAGCCAAGCTTGGGCCGGGGTCAACGAGCAGTACTTC
CASSQAWAGVNEQYF
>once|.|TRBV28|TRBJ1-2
TGTGCCAGCAGTTTACGGACACCGAATGGCTACACCTTC
CASSLRTPNGYTF
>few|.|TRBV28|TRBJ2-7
TGTGCCAGCTTCGGGGGCTACGAGCAGTACTTC
CASFGGYEQYF
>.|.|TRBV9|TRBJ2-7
TGTGCCAGCAGCCCAAGCCCGACCGGGAAATTAACCTACGAGCAGTACTTC
CASSPSPTGKLTYEQYF